These T cell receptor beta chains were read from a single sample in a study of OX40 agonist ivuxolimab in advanced cancers. The assay was immunoSEQ multiplex PCR, and TCRdb's table has in-frame clones only and misses some. The data contain tens of thousands of clones, around 92% of them seen just once; the ten biggest clones take up roughly 9%. The source was CD4+ or CD8+ T cells sorted from blood, collected in a trial of the OX40 agonist ivuxolimab. All receptors come from an adult with an advanced solid tumor such as melanoma, head and neck, liver or kidney cancer. Each CDR3 is given with its conserved first and last residue. The D gene is left open where the match is weak. Only part of the rows carry a size: once, few, many, or a class if the clone is expanded.

len | j_gene | abundance | v_gene | d_gene | CDR3nt | CDR3aa
14 | TRBJ1-1 | once | TRBV27 | . | TGTGCCAGCACCCCCCAGACAGGGAACACTGAAGCTTTCTTT | CASTPQTGNTEAFF
15 | TRBJ2-1 | . | TRBV7-9 | TRBD2 | TGTGCCAGCAGCTTAGCGGGAGGGCCTGCGAATGAGCAGTTCTTC | CASSLAGGPANEQFF
12 | TRBJ2-3 | . | TRBV11-2 | TRBD2 | TGTGCCAGCGGGGGGACTAGCGATACGCAGTATTTT | CASGGTSDTQYF
11 | TRBJ2-5 | . | TRBV7-2 | . | TGTGCCAGCTCGGGGAAAGAGACCCAGTACTTC | CASSGKETQYF
14 | TRBJ1-6 | . | TRBV6-1 | TRBD1 | TGTGCCAGCAGTATGGACAGGGGGAATTCACCCCTCCACTTT | CASSMDRGNSPLHF
16 | TRBJ2-7 | . | TRBV5-6 | TRBD1 | TGTGCCAGCAGCGCCTTCCCGGGACAGCACTCCTACGAGCAGTACTTC | CASSAFPGQHSYEQYF
16 | TRBJ2-5 | . | TRBV11-2 | TRBD2 | TGTGCCAGCAGCTTACTAGCGGGAGGGGGGCAAGAGACCCAGTACTTC | CASSLLAGGGQETQYF
14 | TRBJ1-2 | . | TRBV10-3 | . | TGTGCCATCAGTGAGTCGGGACCTAACTATGGCTACACCTTC | CAISESGPNYGYTF
16 | TRBJ1-5 | . | TRBV27 | TRBD1 | TGTGCCAGCAGGCCGACAGGGGGCGCCGGCAATCAGCCCCAGCATTTT | CASRPTGGAGNQPQHF
12 | TRBJ2-5 | . | TRBV25-1 | . | TGTGCCACCATGACTGGGGGAGAGACCCAGTACTTC | CATMTGGETQYF
13 | TRBJ1-2 | . | TRBV7-8 | . | TGTGCCAGCAGCTTAACAGGGTCCTATGGCTACACCTTC | CASSLTGSYGYTF
16 | TRBJ1-2 | . | TRBV14 | . | TGTGCCAGCAGCCAAGAAGCCTACAGGGTTTCAGATGGCTACACCTTC | CASSQEAYRVSDGYTF
13 | TRBJ2-7 | . | TRBV5-1 | . | TGCGCCAGCAGCTTAAGACGGGCCTACGAGCAGTACTTC | CASSLRRAYEQYF
16 | TRBJ2-3 | . | TRBV13 | TRBD2 | TGTGCCAGCAGCTTCTGGACTAGCGGGAGGGCCGGTACGCAGTATTTT | CASSFWTSGRAGTQYF
13 | TRBJ2-5 | . | TRBV13 | . | TGTGCCAGCAGCTTCTCTGAAGCGGGCTCCCAGTACTTC | CASSFSEAGSQYF
14 | TRBJ1-2 | . | TRBV6-5 | . | TGTGCCAGCAGACCCGACAGGCTCTACTATGGCTACACCTTC | CASRPDRLYYGYTF
16 | TRBJ2-2 | . | TRBV4-1 | . | TGCGCCAGTAGCCAATGGGCCGGGATGAACACCGGGGAGCTGTTTTTT | CASSQWAGMNTGELFF
16 | TRBJ2-1 | . | TRBV6-6 | TRBD2 | TGTGCCAGCAGTTACTCGGGACTAGCGGGAGGCAATGAGCAGTTCTTC | CASSYSGLAGGNEQFF
15 | TRBJ2-1 | . | TRBV4-1 | TRBD2 | TGCGCCAGCAGCCAGGTAGCGGGGACTAGCACTGAGCAGTTCTTC | CASSQVAGTSTEQFF
14 | TRBJ1-2 | . | TRBV19 | . | TGTGCCAGTAGTATAGATTACCCTGGGAGTGGCTACACCTTC | CASSIDYPGSGYTF
11 | TRBJ2-3 | . | TRBV7-2 | . | TGTGCCAGCAGCCTGTACTTAGAGCGGTATTTT | CASSLYLERYF
12 | TRBJ1-2 | . | TRBV2 | TRBD1 | TGTGCCAGCACTGGACAGGTATATGGCTACACCTTC | CASTGQVYGYTF
14 | TRBJ2-1 | once | TRBV19 | . | TGTGCGAGTAGGGTGGGGGATCGTTACAATGAGCAGTTCTTC | CASRVGDRYNEQFF
15 | TRBJ1-5 | . | TRBV9 | TRBD1 | TGTGCCAGCAGCGTAGGGGGGACAGGCAATCAGCCCCAGCATTTT | CASSVGGTGNQPQHF
16 | TRBJ2-2 | . | TRBV2 | TRBD2 | TGTGCCAGCAACTTTCAAAGCGGGAGGGCCGCCGGGGAGCTGTTTTTT | CASNFQSGRAAGELFF
15 | TRBJ2-5 | . | TRBV6-5 | . | TGTGCCAGCAGCCCCCGTCGACAGATACAAGAGACCCAGTACTTC | CASSPRRQIQETQYF
14 | TRBJ1-2 | . | TRBV2 | . | TGTGCCAGCCAGGAGGGGGACGGACCCTATGGCTACACCTTC | CASQEGDGPYGYTF